The table lists the clone carrying this T cell receptor (beta chain) with a few counts. The sample originates from a study of radiation and T cells in renal cell carcinoma. Turning to the study itself: Nephrectomy followed 15 Gy stereotactic body radiation by 4 weeks.

Time point in this sample: baseline pretreatment blood. Noted treatment: 15 Gy SBRT to primary tumor, nephrectomy 4 weeks later. This renal cell carcinoma was of the clear cell type. Produced via immunoSEQ multiplex PCR; TCRdb's table is partial and in-frame only. The table has some 150,000 clones, 75% to 90% seen once. The sequence was obtained from a woman aged 50 to 65 with renal cell carcinoma. The material sequenced was blood, taken from a patient whose treatment included radiotherapy and nephrectomy.

The CDR3 spells CASSLSPGQGNFAGELFF. The CDR3 DNA reads TGCGCCAGCAGCTTGTCCCCGGGACAGGGAAACTTTGCCGGGGAGCTGTTTTTT. The chain has TRBV5-1 and TRBJ2-2; TRBD1 aligns across 9 bases. Germline CDR1 reads SGHRS; CDR2 reads YFSETQ. The J segment lost 6 bases and the V segment lost 1 base, leaving 13 bases of the junction unmatched. This CDR3 contains 18 residues.